The sequence of this T cell receptor beta chain was determined in a study of OX40 agonist ivuxolimab in advanced cancers. A word on this clone: As yet, its antigen is unknown.

Study observations and caveats: The study observed clonal expansion of CD4+ and CD8+ blood T cells by week 6 at 0.1 to 3.0 mg/kg.

The germline gives CDR1 SGHNT, CDR2 YENEEA. This CDR3 has 13 amino acids. V was pared by 5 bases and J by 6 bases, with 13 bases between. Libraries were prepared by immunoSEQ multiplex PCR; TCRdb keeps only in-frame clonotypes and omits some of them. The sample contains 84,000 or so clones, around nine tenths of which appear only once. The chain carries TRBV11-3 and TRBJ1-1; no firm D call. The receptor was derived from an adult with an advanced solid tumor such as melanoma, head and neck, liver or kidney cancer. The sequencing here drew on CD4+ or CD8+ T cells sorted from blood, taken in a trial of the OX40 agonist ivuxolimab. The CDR3 coding sequence is TGTGCCAGCAGCCGTGCCTCCGGGGCTGAAGCTTTCTTT. It specifies CASSRASGAEAFF.